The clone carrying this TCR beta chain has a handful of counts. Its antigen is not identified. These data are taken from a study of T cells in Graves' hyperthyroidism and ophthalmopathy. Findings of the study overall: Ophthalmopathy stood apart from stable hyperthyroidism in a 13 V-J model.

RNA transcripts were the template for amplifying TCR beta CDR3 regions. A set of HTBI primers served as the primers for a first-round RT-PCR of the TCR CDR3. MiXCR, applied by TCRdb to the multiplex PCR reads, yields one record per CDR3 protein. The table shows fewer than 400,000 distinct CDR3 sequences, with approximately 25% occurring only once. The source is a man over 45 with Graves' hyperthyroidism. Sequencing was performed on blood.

In DNA, the CDR3 is TGTGCCAGCAGTGATCGCCTGACAGGGACAAGCGGGACTAGCACAGATACGCAGTATTTT. Its protein is CASSDRLTGTSGTSTDTQYF. The rearrangement links TRBV6-1 to TRBJ2-3; D is perhaps TRBD1 or TRBD2 (7 bases each). CDR3 length equals 20 residues. V was shortened by 3 bases and J by 0 bases, with 25 bases between the two germline ends. In germline, CDR1 is MNHNS, CDR2 SASEGT.